The clone carrying this T cell receptor (beta chain) turned up a few times. TCRdb redid the calling of the RT-PCR reads with MiXCR, one entry per CDR3 protein. The profile shows about a million distinct CDR3 sequences, approximately 18% of them singletons. Trimming shortened V by 3 bases and J by 8 bases, and 19 bases separated the two germline ends. The CDR3 is 15 residues long. In germline, CDR1 is MGHRA, CDR2 YSYEKL. The sample originates from a study of patients and donors after allogeneic stem cell transplantation. The source material was blood, either unsorted or a sorted T cell fraction (not recorded which). The TCR was taken from a human donor who was either an allogeneic HSCT recipient or a stem cell or donor lymphocyte infusion donor (not recorded which). It is not recorded whose cells these are; they may come from a transplant donor. The chain links TRBV4-1 to TRBJ1-2; D may be TRBD1 (5 bases). The DNA for the CDR3 is TGCGCCAGCAGCCACCTCCATTATCCGGGGGTCGGCTACACCTTC. Protein: CASSHLHYPGVGYTF.